This TCR beta chain comes out of a study of molecular identifiers for immune sequencing clone quantification. Ten or more counts support this clonotype. Library preparation followed earlier protocols using designated TCR primers. TCRdb processed the PCR reads anew with MiXCR; each CDR3 protein has one entry. The table lists about 500,000 distinct CDR3 sequences, about 20% of them singletons, with around 0.86% in the top ten. Sequencing input: naive CD8+ T cells from blood, with Jurkat cell RNA spiked in. Subset noted: FACS-sorted CD8+CD4-CCR7+CD45RA+ naive T cells. The TCR comes from a human donor in good health. Some libraries in this study had Jurkat cell RNA spiked in.

In DNA, the CDR3 is TGCAGTGCTAGGGAAGGGGCAAGAACGAACACTGAAGCTTTCTTT. This codes for CSAREGARTNTEAFF. This chain connects TRBV20-1 to TRBJ1-1; TRBD1 might be the D (5 bases). Germline lookup yields CDR1 DFQATT and CDR2 SNEGSKA (reference sequence). The CDR3 runs 15 residues. V lost 3 bases and J lost 1, with 15 bases in between.